The 20 T cell receptor beta chains presented below share a single source sample, sequenced in a study of T-cell memory formation after mild COVID-19. TCRdb re-called the 5' RACE reads through MiXCR, storing one row per CDR3 protein. Among approximately 180,000 distinct CDR3 sequences listed, about a sixth were seen once. Source material: PBMCs or a T cell subset sorted from them (not recorded which). The receptors were sampled from an adult woman who had mild COVID-19 (a few samples of this study predate the infection). Cell type and time point are not known.

At least ten counts were recorded for this clonotype. The J gene is TRBJ2-1, the V gene TRBV12-3 or TRBV12-4; D remains unclear. The V end was cut by 2 bases, the J end by 7 bases, with 9 bases between. The CDR3 consists of 13 residues. The CDR3 bases are TGTGCCAGCAGTTTAAGGAGCAGTAATGAGCAGTTCTTC. Protein sequence: CASSLRSSNEQFF.

This clonotype was observed a handful of times. The chain recombines TRBV2 with TRBJ2-1, with D unclear. This CDR3 has 12 amino acids. The germline gives CDR1 SNHLY, CDR2 FYNNEI. V lost 2 bases and J 10 bases, leaving 9 bases between the germline ends. CDR3 DNA: TGTGCCAGCAGTGAAATTGTGGGGGAGCAGTTCTTC. Amino acids: CASSEIVGEQFF.

V is TRBV10-3 and J is TRBJ1-1; TRBD1 might be the D (5 bases). This CDR3 contains 13 residues. Germline CDR1 and CDR2: ENHRY and SYGVKD. V lost 6 bases to trimming and J lost 11 bases, with 19 bases between them. The CDR3 here is CAIRDGTRVVAFF. The CDR3 coding sequence is TGTGCCATCAGGGACGGGACGCGGGTGGTCGCTTTCTTT.

The rearrangement links TRBV5-1 to TRBJ1-1, with a possible D match to TRBD1 (6 bases). This CDR3 region has 14 residues. Germline CDR1 SGHRS, CDR2 YFSETQ. Trimming removed 4 bases at V and 6 bases at J, with 16 bases between. Here the CDR3 DNA reads TGCGCCAGCAGCCAGGCAGGGGTGTACGCTGAAGCTTTCTTT. Translated, it gives CASSQAGVYAEAFF.

This clonotype was observed a handful of times. The V call is TRBV29-1, the J call TRBJ2-7; perhaps TRBD1 as D (8 bases). Between the trimmed V and J ends, which lost 7 bases and 3 bases, there was a span of 19 bases. Germline lookup yields CDR1 SQVTM and CDR2 ANQGSEA. This CDR3 has 14 amino acids. The CDR3 sequence is CSGGGGQGNYEQYF. As DNA, the CDR3 is TGCAGCGGGGGGGGCGGACAGGGAAACTACGAGCAGTACTTC.

V usage is TRBV5-1 and J usage is TRBJ2-7, with a weak D call TRBD1 (5 bases). Per the germline V gene, CDR1 is SGHRS and CDR2 is YFSETQ. Deletions cut 4 bases from V and 2 bases from J, with 13 bases between. CDR3 length equals 14 residues. CDR3: CASSKDTSPYEQYF. CDR3 DNA: TGCGCCAGCAGCAAGGACACCTCTCCCTACGAGCAGTACTTC.

This clonotype was detected ten times or more. The J gene is TRBJ2-5, the V gene TRBV5-1; maybe TRBD2 (5 bases). Germline CDR1 and CDR2: SGHRS and YFSETQ. This CDR3 has 17 residues. Deletions cut 0 bases from V and 4 bases from J, with 19 bases between. The CDR3 here is CASSLAVGGASGETQYF. In nucleotides, the CDR3 is TGCGCCAGCAGCTTGGCGGTCGGAGGCGCAAGTGGAGAGACCCAGTACTTC.

This clonotype has more than one count but fewer than ten. The rearrangement joins TRBV5-1 to TRBJ2-2; 9 positions agree with TRBD2. This CDR3 contains 17 residues. CDR1 and CDR2 from the germline V gene are SGHRS and YFSETQ. Trimming at V came to 4 bases and at J to 7 bases, leaving 14 bases not matched to a gene. The CDR3, as DNA: TGCGCCAGCAGCAAGGGACTAGCAACGGCCAACGACGGGGAGCTGTTTTTT. Its translation: CASSKGLATANDGELFF.

This chain connects TRBV19 to TRBJ2-7; D ambiguous. V was cut by 3 bases and J by 5 bases, with 14 bases left in between. Germline CDR1 reads LNHDA; CDR2 reads SQIVND (reference sequence). CDR3 length: 14 amino acids. CDR3 loop: CASSIGVGSHEQYF. The CDR3 coding sequence is TGTGCCAGTAGTATTGGTGTTGGCAGCCACGAGCAGTACTTC.

The chain carries TRBV12-3 or TRBV12-4 and TRBJ2-2; TRBD2 matches 8 bases. The CDR3 is 14 residues long. The ends lost 8 bases at V and 5 bases at J; junction bases unmatched: 7. CDR3 amino acids: CASQGTRSTGELFF. The CDR3, as DNA: TGTGCCAGCCAAGGGACTAGGTCGACCGGGGAGCTGTTTTTT.

This clonotype appeared a few times. CDR3 DNA sequence: TGTGCCAGCAGCACTCTACTAGCGGGGGGGCTGGCAGATACGCAGTATTTT. Translating it yields CASSTLLAGGLADTQYF. The chain is built from TRBV14 and TRBJ2-3, with TRBD2 matching over 13 bases. The germline V gene encodes CDR1 SGHDN and CDR2 FVKESK. This CDR3 is 17 amino acids long. V lost 5 bases, J lost 4 bases, and 9 bases stayed unmatched.

Many counts were recorded for this clonotype. The rearrangement uses TRBV12-3 or TRBV12-4 and TRBJ2-5; D is unresolved. Trimming pared 2 bases from V and 5 bases from J, leaving 6 bases between. The CDR3 spans 12 residues. CDR3: CASSLTMETQYF. In DNA, the CDR3 is TGTGCCAGCAGTTTAACAATGGAGACCCAGTACTTC.

This clonotype occurred a few times. This chain uses TRBV7-2 with TRBJ2-5, with 7 bases aligning to TRBD1. V shed 6 bases, J shed 4 bases, and the junction held 2 bases outside the gene matches. The CDR3 runs 12 residues. Germline V gives CDR1 SGHTA, CDR2 FQGNSA. The CDR3 DNA reads TGTGCCAGCAGGCACAGGGGAGAGACCCAGTACTTC. Protein product: CASRHRGETQYF.

The chain has TRBV7-9 and TRBJ2-7, with D tentatively TRBD2 (6 bases). Looked up from germline, CDR1 is SEHNR and CDR2 is FQNEAQ (reference sequence). The CDR3 is made up of 16 amino acids. Trimming cost V 0 bases and J 3 bases, with 15 bases left between them. The CDR3 spells CASSLAQRLENYEQYF. The CDR3 DNA follows: TGTGCCAGCAGCTTAGCGCAGAGACTAGAGAACTACGAGCAGTACTTC.

The chain uses TRBV9 and TRBJ1-5; 8 nucleotides line up with TRBD1. Trimming cost V 3 bases and J 7 bases; bases outside gene matches: 6. Germline V gives CDR1 SGDLS, CDR2 YYNGEE. The CDR3 length is 14 residues. The CDR3 is CASSAGQGRQPQHF. The DNA for the CDR3 is TGTGCCAGCAGCGCTGGACAGGGCAGACAGCCCCAGCATTTT.

The count of this clonotype is one. The chain couples TRBV30 to TRBJ1-5, with D unclear. The CDR3 is made up of 13 amino acids. CDR1 is GTSNPN, CDR2 SVGIG, per germline (reference sequence). The V end was cut by 4 bases, the J end by 5 bases, with 12 bases between. Written as DNA, the CDR3 is TGTGCCTGGAACGGACTCGCTGATCAGCCCCAGCATTTT. It encodes CAWNGLADQPQHF. The full variable domain, its missing parts supplied by reference TRBV30 and TRBJ1-5, is SQTIHQWPATLVQPVGSPLSLECTVEGTSNPNLYWYRQAAGRGLQLLFYSVGIGQISSEVPQNLSASRPQDRQFILSSKKLLLSDSGFYLCAWNGLADQPQHFGDGTRLSIL.

The chain combines TRBV12-3 or TRBV12-4 with TRBJ1-2; perhaps TRBD1 as D (5 bases). The CDR3 contains 15 residues. V shed 6 bases and J shed 4 bases, with 18 bases lying between them. In nucleotides, the CDR3 is TGTGCCAGCAGGAGCCCAGGGAGAAGTGCCTATGGCTACACCTTC. This sequence encodes CASRSPGRSAYGYTF.

This clonotype has more than one count but fewer than ten. The chain recombines TRBV10-3 with TRBJ2-1; D is uncertain. The germline gives CDR1 ENHRY, CDR2 SYGVKD. The CDR3 is 12 amino acids. This CDR3 is CALGQTGNEQFF. In DNA, the CDR3 is TGTGCTCTTGGGCAAACCGGCAATGAGCAGTTCTTC.

Only a few counts were recorded for this clonotype. The J gene is TRBJ1-2, the V gene TRBV7-9; weak D call: TRBD1 (6 bases). The V gene's germline CDR1 is SEHNR and CDR2 FQNEAQ (reference sequence). V lost 4 bases to trimming and J lost 2 bases, with 11 bases between them. The CDR3 extends over 14 amino acids. The CDR3 is CASSSSGVNYGYTF. As DNA, the CDR3 is TGTGCCAGCAGCTCATCAGGGGTCAACTATGGCTACACCTTC.

The rearrangement joins TRBV18 to TRBJ2-3; 10 nucleotides line up with TRBD2. The ends lost 3 bases at V and 4 bases at J; junction bases unmatched: 7. Germline loops: CDR1 KGHSH, CDR2 LQKENI. The CDR3 totals 16 residues. The CDR3 protein is CASSPIAGGVPDTQYF. CDR3 nucleotide sequence: TGTGCCAGCTCACCCATAGCGGGGGGAGTTCCAGATACGCAGTATTTT. Supplemented by reference TRBV18 and TRBJ2-3, the full variable domain reads NAGVMQNPRHLVRRRGQEARLRCSPMKGHSHVYWYRQLPEEGLKFMVYLQKENIIDESGMPKERFSAEFPKEGPSILRIQQVVRGDSAAYFCASSPIAGGVPDTQYFGPGTRLTVL.